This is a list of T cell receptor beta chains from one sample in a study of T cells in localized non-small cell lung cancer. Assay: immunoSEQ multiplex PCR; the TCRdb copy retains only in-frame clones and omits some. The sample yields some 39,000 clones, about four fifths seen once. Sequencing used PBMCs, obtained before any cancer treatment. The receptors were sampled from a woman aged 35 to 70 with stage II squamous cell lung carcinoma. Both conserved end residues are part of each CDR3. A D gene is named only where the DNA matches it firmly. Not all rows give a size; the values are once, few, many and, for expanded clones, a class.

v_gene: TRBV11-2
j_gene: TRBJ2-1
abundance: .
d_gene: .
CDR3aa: CASSLDQALYNEQFF
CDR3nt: TGTGCCAGCAGCTTAGATCAGGCCCTGTACAATGAGCAGTTCTTC

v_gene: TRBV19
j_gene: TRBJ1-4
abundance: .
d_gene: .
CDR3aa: CASFPGHRGRSGEKLFF
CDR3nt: TGTGCCAGCTTTCCGGGACACAGAGGTCGGTCTGGTGAAAAACTGTTTTTT

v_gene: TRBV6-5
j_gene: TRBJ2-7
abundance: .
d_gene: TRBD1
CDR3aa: CASRTGTEIYEQYF
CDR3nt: TGTGCCAGCAGAACCGGGACAGAAATCTACGAGCAGTACTTC

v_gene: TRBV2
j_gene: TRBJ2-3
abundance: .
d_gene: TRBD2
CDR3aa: CASLQASVGTSGYF
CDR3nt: TGTGCCAGCCTACAAGCCAGTGTCGGGACTAGCGGTTATTTT

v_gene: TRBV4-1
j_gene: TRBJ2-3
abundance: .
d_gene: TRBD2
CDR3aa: CADTAWGQRGGPTDTQYF
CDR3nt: TGCGCCGACACAGCCTGGGGGCAGCGGGGGGGCCCGACAGATACGCAGTATTTT

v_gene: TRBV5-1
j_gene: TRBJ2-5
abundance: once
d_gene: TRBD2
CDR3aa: CASSPGAGAVQETQYF
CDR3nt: TGCGCCAGCAGCCCTGGAGCGGGGGCCGTCCAAGAGACCCAGTACTTC

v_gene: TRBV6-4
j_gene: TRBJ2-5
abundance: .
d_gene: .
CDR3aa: CASSDRETQYF
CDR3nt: TGTGCCAGCAGTGACCGAGAGACCCAGTACTTC

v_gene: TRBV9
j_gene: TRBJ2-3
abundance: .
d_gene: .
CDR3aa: CASRPGGGNTDTQYF
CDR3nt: TGTGCCAGCAGACCCGGTGGAGGTAACACAGATACGCAGTATTTT

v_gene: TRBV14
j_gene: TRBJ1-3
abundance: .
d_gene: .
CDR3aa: CASSLGAGNTIYF
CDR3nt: TGTGCCAGCAGCCTAGGGGCTGGAAACACCATATATTTT

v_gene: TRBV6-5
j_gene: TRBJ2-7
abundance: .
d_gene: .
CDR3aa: CASSSAYEQYF
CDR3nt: TGTGCCAGCAGTTCGGCCTACGAGCAGTACTTC

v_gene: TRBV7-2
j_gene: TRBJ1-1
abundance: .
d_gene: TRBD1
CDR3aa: CASSSGTGFMNTEAFF
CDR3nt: TGTGCCAGCAGCTCTGGGACAGGATTTATGAACACTGAAGCTTTCTTT

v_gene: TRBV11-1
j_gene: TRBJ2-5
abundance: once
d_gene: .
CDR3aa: CASSEGAAGETQYF
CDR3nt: TGTGCCAGCAGCGAAGGGGCGGCAGGAGAGACCCAGTACTTC

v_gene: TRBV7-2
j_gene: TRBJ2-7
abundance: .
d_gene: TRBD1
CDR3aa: CASSPGTGLTYEQYF
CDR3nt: TGTGCCAGCAGCCCCGGGACAGGCCTTACCTACGAGCAGTACTTC

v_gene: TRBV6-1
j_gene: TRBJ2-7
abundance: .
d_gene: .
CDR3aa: CASSEAGGPPYEQYF
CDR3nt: TGTGCCAGCAGTGAAGCAGGGGGACCCCCCTACGAGCAGTACTTC

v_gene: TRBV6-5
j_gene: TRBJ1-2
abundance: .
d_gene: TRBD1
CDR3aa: CASSPGGYGYTF
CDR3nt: TGTGCCAGCAGTCCAGGGGGCTATGGCTACACCTTC

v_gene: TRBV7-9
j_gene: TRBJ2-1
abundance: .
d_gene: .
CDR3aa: CASSLGAFYNEQFF
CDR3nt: TGTGCCAGCAGCTTAGGAGCATTCTACAATGAGCAGTTCTTC

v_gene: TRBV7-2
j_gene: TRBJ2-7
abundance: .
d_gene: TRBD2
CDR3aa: CASSSRREYEQYF
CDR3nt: TGTGCCAGCAGCTCCAGGCGGGAGTACGAGCAGTACTTC

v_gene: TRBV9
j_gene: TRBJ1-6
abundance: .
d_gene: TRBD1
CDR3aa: CASSVGGTVNSPLHF
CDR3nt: TGTGCCAGCAGCGTAGGGGGGACAGTAAATTCACCCCTCCACTTT

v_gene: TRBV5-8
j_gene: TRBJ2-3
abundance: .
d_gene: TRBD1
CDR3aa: CASSLAFGQGHFQDTQYF
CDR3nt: TGTGCCAGCAGCTTGGCCTTCGGACAGGGGCATTTCCAAGATACGCAGTATTTT

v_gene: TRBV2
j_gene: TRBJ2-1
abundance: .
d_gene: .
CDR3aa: CASSEWGMGNEQFF
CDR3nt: TGTGCCAGCAGTGAATGGGGGATGGGGAATGAGCAGTTCTTC

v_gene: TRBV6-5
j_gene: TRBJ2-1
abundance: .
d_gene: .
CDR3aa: CASSYSTGRNNEQFF
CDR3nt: TGTGCCAGCAGTTACTCGACCGGACGAAACAATGAGCAGTTCTTC

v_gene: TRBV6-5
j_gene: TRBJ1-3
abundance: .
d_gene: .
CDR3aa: CASSYSGGSGNTIYF
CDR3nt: TGTGCCAGCAGTTACTCAGGGGGCTCTGGAAACACCATATATTTT

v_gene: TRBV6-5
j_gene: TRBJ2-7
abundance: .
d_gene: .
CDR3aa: CASRSAAGNSYEQYF
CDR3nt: TGTGCCAGCAGATCAGCAGCAGGGAATTCCTACGAGCAGTACTTC

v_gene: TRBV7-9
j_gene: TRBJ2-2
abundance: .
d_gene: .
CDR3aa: CASSLTSPTGELFF
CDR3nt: TGTGCCAGCAGCTTAACAAGCCCCACCGGGGAGCTGTTTTTT

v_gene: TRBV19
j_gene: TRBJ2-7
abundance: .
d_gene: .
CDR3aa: CASSIDLRSSYEQYF
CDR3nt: TGTGCCAGTAGTATCGACTTAAGGAGCTCCTACGAGCAGTACTTC

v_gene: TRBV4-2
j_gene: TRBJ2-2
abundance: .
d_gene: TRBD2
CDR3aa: CASSQLAGLNTGELFF
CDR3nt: TGTGCCAGCAGCCAACTAGCGGGCCTCAACACCGGGGAGCTGTTTTTT

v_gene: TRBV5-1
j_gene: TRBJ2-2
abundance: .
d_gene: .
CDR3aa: CASSFGGATGELFF
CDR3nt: TGCGCCAGCAGCTTTGGGGGGGCCACCGGGGAGCTGTTTTTT

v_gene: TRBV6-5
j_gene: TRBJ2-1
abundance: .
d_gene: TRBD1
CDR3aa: CASSLRQGAYNEQFF
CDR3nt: TGTGCCAGCAGTTTACGACAGGGGGCCTACAATGAGCAGTTCTTC

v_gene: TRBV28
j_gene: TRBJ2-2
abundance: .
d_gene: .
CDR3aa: CASSLGTTRSGELFF
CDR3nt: TGTGCCAGCAGTTTAGGGACAACTCGTTCCGGGGAGCTGTTTTTT

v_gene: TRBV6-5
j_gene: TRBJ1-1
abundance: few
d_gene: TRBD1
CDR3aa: CASSTGTGNTEAFF
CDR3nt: TGTGCCAGCAGCACCGGGACAGGGAACACTGAAGCTTTCTTT

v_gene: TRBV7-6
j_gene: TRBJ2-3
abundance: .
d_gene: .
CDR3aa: CANYFELVAADTQYF
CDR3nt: TGTGCCAATTACTTTGAGCTAGTCGCAGCAGATACGCAGTATTTT

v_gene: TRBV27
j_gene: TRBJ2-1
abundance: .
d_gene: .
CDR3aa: CASSRQGTYNEQFF
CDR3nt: TGTGCCAGCAGTAGGCAGGGCACCTACAATGAGCAGTTCTTC